The clone carrying this T cell receptor beta chain came up a few times. Its antigen is still unknown. Trimming pared 6 bases from V and 5 bases from J, leaving 21 bases between. Per the germline V gene, CDR1 is SEHNR and CDR2 is FQNEAQ (reference sequence). The CDR3 is made up of 16 amino acids. The data belong to a study of cytomegalovirus exposure and HLA in healthy donors. In the PCR, 60 Vbeta and 13 Jbeta primers were used. Sequencing was performed with immunoSEQ multiplex PCR; in TCRdb, only in-frame clones are kept and a portion is missing. The sample holds around 170,000 clones, 70% to 85% seen once. Regarding the study as a whole: Later on, a genetic analysis was performed. It linked a missense variant in DCLRE1C with V- and J-gene trimming of TCR beta. Within an earlier analysis, most TCR beta V segments proved productive either about 90% or about 30% of the time. There were a few CMV-associated chains whose specificity for CMV antigens was confirmed in vitro.

The gene calls are TRBV7-9 and TRBJ2-3; D might be TRBD2 (5 bases). Sample: PBMCs. The sequence was obtained from a man younger than 30 in good health and CMV-seronegative. As DNA, the CDR3 is TGTGCCAGCAGTCCCAAACTGGGTGGGAGAGGAGATACGCAGTATTTT. It translates to CASSPKLGGRGDTQYF.